The TCR beta chain described here comes from a study of T cell responses to AZD1222 COVID-19 vaccine (dated by TCRdb to the early 2020s). As for the study more broadly: A total of 233 trial participants underwent TCR sequencing, of whom around 210 had received two doses of AZD1222 and about 25 had received two doses of the MenACWY control vaccine. Trial participants were enrolled by age into 18-55, 56-69 and 70-plus year subgroups, with approximately 150, 28 and 58 TCR-sequenced participants respectively.

This clone was detected only once. Its antigen has not been determined. No much larger clonotype is one base removed from it; base qualities were not supplied. The germline V gene supplies CDR1 KGHSH and CDR2 LQKENI. Including the terminal cysteine and phenylalanine, the CDR3 comprises 15 residues. Here the CDR3 DNA is all that survives: 45 bases in frame from base 1. For this chain, trimming is 6 bases at the V end and 0 bases at the J end, and the number of junction bases without a gene match is 6. The CDR3 regions of human TCRbeta chains were analyzed by immunosequencing. Turning to the authors' computational methods: Repertoire TCRs were matched against a reference library of SARS-CoV-2-specific TCRs generated with the MIRA antigen-specificity platform. Breadth meant the fraction of unique TCRs that were SARS-CoV-2-associated, whereas depth meant the fraction of total T cells that were SARS-CoV-2-associated. Using the MIRA data, each spike-specific TCR was mapped to the spike region that the TCR reacts to and placed in a CD4 or CD8 class. Log10-transformed breadth and depth values were compared by one-way ANOVA with Sidak's multiple comparisons tests. Imported from immuneACCESS, the table was reduced by TCRdb to in-frame sequences with V and J called. These copies leave out some clones; in studies compared against another copy, an unresolved V gene accounts for under half, and the cause of the remainder is not known. Clonal size and the V and J genes are those of that table, whereas D and trimming came from the DNA. The sample table records 150,000 to 200,000 clones; approximately 94% of these occur just once. The ten largest clones capture 5.1% of the sample.

Summary of the overall study and its limitations: Reportedly, almost half of the unique spike-specific TCRs recognized epitopes lying outside the regions that are mutated in the B.1.351 and B.1.1.7 variants. After two AZD1222 doses, both the breadth and the depth of spike-specific TCRs were significantly higher than at day 0 and than in MenACWY recipients. Conclusions about previously exposed vaccinees are limited, since just a handful of AZD1222 recipients were seropositive for SARS-CoV-2 at baseline. Vaccine-associated CD4 TCRs spanned the whole spike protein, with dominant responses in regions 160-218 and 743-854. Because no day 14 peak-response samples were available, the repertoires could be characterized only after the peak T cell response. Most participants were white British and females outnumbered males, and the authors suggested that clonal diversity may have been underestimated. In the small 56-69-year group, the increase in depth fell short of significance, most likely because of low power.

The time point tag for this specimen amounts to: about 28 days (+/-7) after the second vaccine dose. AZD1222 recipients whose second dose came at about 4 weeks and those whose second dose came at about 12 weeks were combined into one group, since spike-specific TCR depth and breadth did not differ between the two schedules. The vaccinee samples were drawn from two UK trials, COV001 and COV002, one of which was a single-blind randomized controlled phase 2/3 trial testing AZD1222 (ChAdOx1 nCoV-19) in healthy adults. For TCRbeta chain sequencing, PBMC samples from trial participants were taken at day 0 and at day 28 after the second dose.

Specimen: peripheral blood, collected 28 days after the second AZD1222 dose. The clonotype originates from an adult who received the AZD1222 COVID-19 vaccine. The chain is assembled from TRBV18 and TRBJ1-1; a stretch of 8 junction bases matches TRBD1. The CDR3 protein is CASSRQGLLNTEAFF. Here is the DNA: TGTGCCAGCTCCCGACAGGGGCTGTTGAACACTGAAGCTTTCTTT.